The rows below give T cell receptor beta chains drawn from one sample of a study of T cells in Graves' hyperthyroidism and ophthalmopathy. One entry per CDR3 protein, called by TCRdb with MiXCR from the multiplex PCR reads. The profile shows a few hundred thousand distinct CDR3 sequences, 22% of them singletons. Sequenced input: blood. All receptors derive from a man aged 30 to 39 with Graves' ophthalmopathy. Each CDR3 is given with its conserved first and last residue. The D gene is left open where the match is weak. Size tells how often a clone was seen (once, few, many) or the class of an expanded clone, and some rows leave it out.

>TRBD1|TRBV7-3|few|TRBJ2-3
CASSLRVPGTGDLTDTQYF
TGTGCCAGCAGCTTAAGGGTCCCTGGGACAGGAGATCTCACAGATACGCAGTATTTT
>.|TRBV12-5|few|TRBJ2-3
CASGQADTQYF
TGTGCTAGTGGTCAGGCAGATACGCAGTATTTT
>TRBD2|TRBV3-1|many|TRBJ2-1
CASSQGRVQRGIYNEQFF
TGTGCCAGCAGCCAAGGTAGAGTACAGCGGGGGATCTACAATGAGCAGTTCTTC
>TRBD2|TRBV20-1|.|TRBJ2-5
CSARTSGRYWEETQYF
TGCAGTGCTCGGACTAGCGGGAGGTACTGGGAAGAGACCCAGTACTTC
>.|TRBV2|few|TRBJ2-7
CASSEVGGQNEQYF
TGTGCCAGCAGTGAAGTCGGGGGGCAGAACGAGCAGTACTTC
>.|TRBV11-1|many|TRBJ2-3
CASSLAQSRLTDTQYF
TGTGCCAGCAGCTTAGCGCAGAGTCGACTCACAGATACGCAGTATTTT
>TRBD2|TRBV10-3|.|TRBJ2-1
CAISQAGTSVYNEQFF
TGTGCCATCAGTCAGGCCGGGACTAGCGTTTACAATGAGCAGTTCTTC
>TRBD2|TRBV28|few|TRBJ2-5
CASSVAGGSETQYF
TGTGCCAGCAGTGTGGCGGGAGGTTCAGAGACCCAGTACTTC
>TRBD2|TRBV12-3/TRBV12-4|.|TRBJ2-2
CASSLTGGRAGELFF
TGTGCCAGCAGCCTGACTGGCGGGAGGGCCGGGGAGCTGTTTTTT
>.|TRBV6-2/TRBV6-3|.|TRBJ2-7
CASSRAGTVAYEQYF
TGTGCCAGCAGTAGAGCCGGGACGGTGGCCTACGAGCAGTACTTC
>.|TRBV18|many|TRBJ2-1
CASASGSLAEQFF
TGTGCCAGCGCGTCCGGATCTTTAGCGGAGCAGTTCTTC